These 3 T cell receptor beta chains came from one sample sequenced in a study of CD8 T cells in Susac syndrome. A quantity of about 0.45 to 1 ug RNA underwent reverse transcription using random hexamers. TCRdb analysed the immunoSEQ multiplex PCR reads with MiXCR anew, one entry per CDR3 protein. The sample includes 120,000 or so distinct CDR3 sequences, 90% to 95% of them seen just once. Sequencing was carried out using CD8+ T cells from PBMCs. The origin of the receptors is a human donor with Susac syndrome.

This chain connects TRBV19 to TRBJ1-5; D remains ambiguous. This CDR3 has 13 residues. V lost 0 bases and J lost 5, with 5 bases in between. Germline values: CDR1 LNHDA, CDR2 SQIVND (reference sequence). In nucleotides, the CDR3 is TGTGCCAGTAGTATAGACGGGGATCAGCCCCAGCATTTT. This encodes CASSIDGDQPQHF.

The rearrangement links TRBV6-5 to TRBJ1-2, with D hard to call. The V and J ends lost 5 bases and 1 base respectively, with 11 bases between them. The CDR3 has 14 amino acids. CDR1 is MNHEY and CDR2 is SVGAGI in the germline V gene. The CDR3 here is CASSPRGFNYGYTF. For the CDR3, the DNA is TGTGCCAGCAGTCCGCGGGGATTTAACTATGGCTACACCTTC.

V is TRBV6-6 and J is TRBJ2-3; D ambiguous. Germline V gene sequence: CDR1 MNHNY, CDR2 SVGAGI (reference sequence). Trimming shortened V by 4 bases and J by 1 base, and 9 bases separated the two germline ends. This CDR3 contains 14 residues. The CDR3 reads CASSFSAGTDTQYF. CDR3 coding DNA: TGTGCCAGCAGTTTTTCGGCGGGCACAGATACGCAGTATTTT.